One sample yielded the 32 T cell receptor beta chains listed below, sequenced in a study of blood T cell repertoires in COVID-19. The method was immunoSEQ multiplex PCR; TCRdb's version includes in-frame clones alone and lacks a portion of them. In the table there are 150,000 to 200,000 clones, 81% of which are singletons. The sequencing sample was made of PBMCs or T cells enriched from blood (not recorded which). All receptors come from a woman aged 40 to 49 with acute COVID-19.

Here the CDR3 reads CASSLDRGRVGEQFF. CDR3 in DNA: TGTGCCAGCAGCTTGGATAGAGGGAGGGTGGGTGAGCAGTTCTTC. This chain connects TRBV7-2 to TRBJ2-1, with 7 bases fitting TRBD2. Germline V gene sequence: CDR1 SGHTA, CDR2 FQGNSA. With 3 bases clipped from V and 9 bases from J, the junction kept 11 bases outside the gene matches. This CDR3 is 15 amino acids long.

The CDR3 DNA reads TGTGCCAGCAGCTTAATGGCGGAGTCTAGCGGGAGCTATTACAATGAGCAGTTCTTC. Translated, it gives CASSLMAESSGSYYNEQFF. The chain links TRBV11-3 to TRBJ2-1; TRBD2 agrees at 10 bases. The CDR3 runs 19 residues. The germline CDR1 and CDR2 sequences are SGHNT and YENEEA. V was clipped by 2 bases and J by 4 bases; unmatched bases: 14.

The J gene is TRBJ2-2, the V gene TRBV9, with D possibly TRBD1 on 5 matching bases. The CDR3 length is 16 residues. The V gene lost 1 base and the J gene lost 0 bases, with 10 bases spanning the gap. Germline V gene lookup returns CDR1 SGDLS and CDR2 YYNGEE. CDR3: CASSVSPDTNTGELFF. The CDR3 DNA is TGTGCCAGCAGCGTAAGTCCGGACACGAACACCGGGGAGCTGTTTTTT.

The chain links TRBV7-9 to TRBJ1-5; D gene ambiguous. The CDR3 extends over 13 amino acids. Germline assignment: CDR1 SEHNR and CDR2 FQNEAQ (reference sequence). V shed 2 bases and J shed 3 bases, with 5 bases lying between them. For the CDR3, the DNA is TGTGCCAGCAGCTTACAGGTCAATCAGCCCCAGCATTTT. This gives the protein CASSLQVNQPQHF.

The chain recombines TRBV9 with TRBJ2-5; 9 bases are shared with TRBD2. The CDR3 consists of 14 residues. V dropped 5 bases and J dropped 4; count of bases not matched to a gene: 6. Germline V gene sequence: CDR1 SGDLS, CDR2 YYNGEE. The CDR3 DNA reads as TGTGCCAGCAGTTTAGCGGGAGAGGCAGAGACCCAGTACTTC. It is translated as CASSLAGEAETQYF. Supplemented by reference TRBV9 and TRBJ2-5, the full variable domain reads DSGVTQTPKHLITATGQRVTLRCSPRSGDLSVYWYQQSLDQGLQFLIQYYNGEERAKGNILERFSAQQFPDLHSELNLSSLELGDSALYFCASSLAGEAETQYFGPGTRLLVL.

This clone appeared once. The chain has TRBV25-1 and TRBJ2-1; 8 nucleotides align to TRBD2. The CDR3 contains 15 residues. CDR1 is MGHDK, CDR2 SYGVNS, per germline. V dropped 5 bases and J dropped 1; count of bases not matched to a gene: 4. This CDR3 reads CASSTLAGSYNEQFF. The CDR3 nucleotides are TGTGCCAGCAGTACCCTAGCGGGTTCCTACAATGAGCAGTTCTTC.

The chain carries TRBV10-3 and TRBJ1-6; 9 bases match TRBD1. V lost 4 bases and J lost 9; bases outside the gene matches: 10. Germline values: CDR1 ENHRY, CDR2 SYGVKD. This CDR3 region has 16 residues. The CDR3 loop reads CAISANPGQGPSPLHF. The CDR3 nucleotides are TGTGCCATCAGTGCCAATCCGGGACAGGGACCTTCACCCCTCCACTTT.

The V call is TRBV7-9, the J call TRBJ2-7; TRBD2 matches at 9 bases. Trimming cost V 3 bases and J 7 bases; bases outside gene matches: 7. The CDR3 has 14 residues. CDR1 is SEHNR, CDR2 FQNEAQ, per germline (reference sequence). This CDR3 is CASSLIAGVGEQYF. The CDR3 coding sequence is TGTGCCAGCAGCTTGATAGCGGGAGTGGGAGAGCAGTACTTC.

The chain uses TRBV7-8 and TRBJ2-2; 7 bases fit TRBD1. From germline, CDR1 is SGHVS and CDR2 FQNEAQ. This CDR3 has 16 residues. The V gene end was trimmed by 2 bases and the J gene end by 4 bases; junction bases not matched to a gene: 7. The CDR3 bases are TGTGCCAGCAGCTTATCGACAGGGACGGCCACCGGGGAGCTGTTTTTT. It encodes CASSLSTGTATGELFF.

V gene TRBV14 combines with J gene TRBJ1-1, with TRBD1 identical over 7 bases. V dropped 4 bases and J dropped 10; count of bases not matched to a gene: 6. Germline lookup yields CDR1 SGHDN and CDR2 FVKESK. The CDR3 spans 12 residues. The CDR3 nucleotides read TGTGCCAGCAGCCTACCGACAGGGATAGCTTTCTTT. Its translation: CASSLPTGIAFF.

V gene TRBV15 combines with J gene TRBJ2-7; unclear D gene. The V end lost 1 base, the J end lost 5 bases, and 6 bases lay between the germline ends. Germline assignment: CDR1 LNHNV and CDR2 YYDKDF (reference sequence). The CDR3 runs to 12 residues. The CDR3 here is CATSRGRDEQYF. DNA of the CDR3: TGTGCCACCAGCAGAGGTCGCGACGAGCAGTACTTC.

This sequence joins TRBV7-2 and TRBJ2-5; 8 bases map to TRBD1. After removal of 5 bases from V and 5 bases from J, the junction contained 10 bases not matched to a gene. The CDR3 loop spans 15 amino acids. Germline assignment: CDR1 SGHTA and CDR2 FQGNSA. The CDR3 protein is CASSAGGAGKETQYF. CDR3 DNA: TGTGCCAGCAGCGCAGGGGGCGCGGGGAAGGAGACCCAGTACTTC. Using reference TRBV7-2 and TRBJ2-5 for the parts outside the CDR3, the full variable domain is GAGVSQSPSNKVTEKGKDVELRCDPISGHTALYWYRQSLGQGLEFLIYFQGNSAPDKSGLPSDRFSAERTGGSVSTLTIQRTQQEDSAVYLCASSAGGAGKETQYFGPGTRLLVL.

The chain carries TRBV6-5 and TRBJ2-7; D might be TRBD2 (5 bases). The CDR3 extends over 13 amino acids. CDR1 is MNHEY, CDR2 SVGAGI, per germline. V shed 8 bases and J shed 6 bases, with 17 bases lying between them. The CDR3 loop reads CASRGGPGGEQYV. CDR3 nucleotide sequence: TGTGCCAGCCGAGGAGGCCCCGGAGGCGAGCAGTACGTC.

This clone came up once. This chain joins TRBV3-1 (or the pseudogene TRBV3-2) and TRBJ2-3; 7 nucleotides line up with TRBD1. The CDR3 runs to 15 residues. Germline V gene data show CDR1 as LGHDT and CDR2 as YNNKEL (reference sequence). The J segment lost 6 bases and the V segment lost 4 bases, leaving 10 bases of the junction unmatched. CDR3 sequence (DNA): TGTGCCAGCAGCCGTGACAGGGTCCTCAGGGATACGCAGTATTTT. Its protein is CASSRDRVLRDTQYF.

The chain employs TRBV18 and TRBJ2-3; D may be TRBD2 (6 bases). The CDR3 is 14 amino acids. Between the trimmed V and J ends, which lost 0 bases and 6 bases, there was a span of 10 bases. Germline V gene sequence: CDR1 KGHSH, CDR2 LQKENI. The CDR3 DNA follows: TGTGCCAGCTCACCACCCGCAGGGAGGGATACGCAGTATTTT. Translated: CASSPPAGRDTQYF.

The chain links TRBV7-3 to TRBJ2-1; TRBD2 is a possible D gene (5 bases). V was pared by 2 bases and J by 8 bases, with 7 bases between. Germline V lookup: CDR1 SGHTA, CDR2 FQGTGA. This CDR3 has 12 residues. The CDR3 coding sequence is TGTGCCAGCAGCTTAGAGGGCCATGAGCAGTTCTTC. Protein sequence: CASSLEGHEQFF.

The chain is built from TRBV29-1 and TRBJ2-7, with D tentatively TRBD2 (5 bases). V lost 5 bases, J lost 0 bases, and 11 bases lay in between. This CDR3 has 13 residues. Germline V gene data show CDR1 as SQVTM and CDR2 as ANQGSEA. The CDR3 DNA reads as TGCAGCGTTTCAGGCGGGTTCTCCTACGAGCAGTACTTC. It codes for CSVSGGFSYEQYF.

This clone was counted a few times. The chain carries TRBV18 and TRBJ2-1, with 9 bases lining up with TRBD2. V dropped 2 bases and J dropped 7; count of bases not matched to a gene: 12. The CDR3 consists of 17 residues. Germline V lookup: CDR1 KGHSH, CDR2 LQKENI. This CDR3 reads CASSPAPTSGSGNEQFF. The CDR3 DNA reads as TGTGCCAGCTCACCAGCGCCAACTAGCGGGTCGGGGAATGAGCAGTTCTTC.

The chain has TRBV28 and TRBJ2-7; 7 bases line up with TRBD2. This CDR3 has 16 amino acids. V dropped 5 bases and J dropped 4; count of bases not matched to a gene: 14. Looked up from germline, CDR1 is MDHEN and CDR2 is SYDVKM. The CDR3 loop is CASSPRQLGLEYEQYV. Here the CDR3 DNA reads TGTGCCAGCAGTCCCCGACAGCTCGGACTAGAGTACGAGCAGTACGTC.

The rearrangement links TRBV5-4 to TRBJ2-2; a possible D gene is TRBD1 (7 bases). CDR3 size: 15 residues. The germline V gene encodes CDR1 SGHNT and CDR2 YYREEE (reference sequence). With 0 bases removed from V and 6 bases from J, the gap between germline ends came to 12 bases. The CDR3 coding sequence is TGTGCCAGCAGCTTGGGGACAGGACTATCCGGGGAGCTGTTTTTT. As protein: CASSLGTGLSGELFF.

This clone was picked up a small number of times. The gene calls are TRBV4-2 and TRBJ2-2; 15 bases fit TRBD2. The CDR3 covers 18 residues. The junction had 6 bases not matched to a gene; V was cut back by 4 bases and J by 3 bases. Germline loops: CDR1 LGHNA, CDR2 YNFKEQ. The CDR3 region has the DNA TGTGCCAGCAGCCCTTGGACTAGCGGGAGGGCCGACACCGGGGAGCTGTTTTTT. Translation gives CASSPWTSGRADTGELFF.

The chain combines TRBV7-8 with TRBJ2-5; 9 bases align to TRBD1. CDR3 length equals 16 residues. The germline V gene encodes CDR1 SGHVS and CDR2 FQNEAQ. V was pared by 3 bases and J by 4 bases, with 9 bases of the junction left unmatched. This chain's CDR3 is CASSFLGQGRGETQYF. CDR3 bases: TGTGCCAGCAGCTTTCTTGGACAGGGGAGAGGAGAGACCCAGTACTTC.

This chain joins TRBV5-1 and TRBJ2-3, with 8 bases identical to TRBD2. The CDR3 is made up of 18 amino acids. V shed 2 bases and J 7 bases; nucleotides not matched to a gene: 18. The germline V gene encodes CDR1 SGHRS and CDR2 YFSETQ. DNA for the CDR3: TGCGCCAGCAGCTTTGATCAGGCAAGGACTAGCTCACAGAATACGCAGTATTTT. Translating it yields CASSFDQARTSSQNTQYF.

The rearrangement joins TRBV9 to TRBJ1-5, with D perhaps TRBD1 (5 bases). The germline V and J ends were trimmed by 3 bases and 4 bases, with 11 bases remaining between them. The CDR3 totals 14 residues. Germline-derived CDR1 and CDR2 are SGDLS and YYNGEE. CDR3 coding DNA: TGTGCCAGCAGCGGGGGCAGTCCAAATCAGCCCCAGCATTTT. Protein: CASSGGSPNQPQHF.

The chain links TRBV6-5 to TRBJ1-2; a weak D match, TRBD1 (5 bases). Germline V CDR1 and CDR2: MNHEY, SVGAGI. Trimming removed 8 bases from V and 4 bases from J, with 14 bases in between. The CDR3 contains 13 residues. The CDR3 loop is CASFPSGVYGYTF. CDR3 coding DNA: TGTGCCAGCTTCCCCTCGGGGGTCTATGGCTACACCTTC.

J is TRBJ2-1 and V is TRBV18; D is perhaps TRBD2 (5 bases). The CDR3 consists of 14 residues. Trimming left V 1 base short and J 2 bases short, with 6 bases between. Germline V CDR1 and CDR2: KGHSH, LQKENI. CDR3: CASSPQRTYNEQFF. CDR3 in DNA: TGTGCCAGCTCACCACAGCGGACCTACAATGAGCAGTTCTTC.

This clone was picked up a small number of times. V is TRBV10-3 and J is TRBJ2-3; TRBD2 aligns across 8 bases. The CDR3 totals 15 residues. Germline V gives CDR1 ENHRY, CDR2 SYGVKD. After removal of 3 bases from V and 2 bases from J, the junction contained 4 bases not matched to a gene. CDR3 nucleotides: TGTGCCATCAGTGACCCGGGAGGGCCCACAGATACGCAGTATTTT. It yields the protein CAISDPGGPTDTQYF.

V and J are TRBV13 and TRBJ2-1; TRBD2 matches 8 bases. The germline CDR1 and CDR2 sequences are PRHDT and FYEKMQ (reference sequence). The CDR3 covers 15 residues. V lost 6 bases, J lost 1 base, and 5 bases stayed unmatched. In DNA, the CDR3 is TGTGCCAGCAGTCGAGCGGGAGTGTCCTACAATGAGCAGTTCTTC. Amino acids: CASSRAGVSYNEQFF.

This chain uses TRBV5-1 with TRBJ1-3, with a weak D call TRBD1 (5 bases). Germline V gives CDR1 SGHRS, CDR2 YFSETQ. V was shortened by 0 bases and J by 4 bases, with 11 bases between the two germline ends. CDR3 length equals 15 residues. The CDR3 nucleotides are TGCGCCAGCAGCTTGGTTGGCGGGGGAGGAAACACCATATATTTT. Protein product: CASSLVGGGGNTIYF.

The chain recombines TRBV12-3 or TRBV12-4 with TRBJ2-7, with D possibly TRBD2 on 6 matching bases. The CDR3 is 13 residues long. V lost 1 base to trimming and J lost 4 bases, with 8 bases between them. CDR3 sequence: CASSLVGRYEQYV. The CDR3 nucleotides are TGTGCCAGCAGTTTAGTTGGGAGGTACGAGCAGTACGTC.

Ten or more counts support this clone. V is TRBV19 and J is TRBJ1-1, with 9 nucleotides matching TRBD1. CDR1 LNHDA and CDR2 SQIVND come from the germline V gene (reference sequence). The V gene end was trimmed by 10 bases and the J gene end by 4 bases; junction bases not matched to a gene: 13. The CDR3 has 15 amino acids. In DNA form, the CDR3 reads TGTGCCACCAGATCTTCGGGACAGGGTGGCACTGAAGCTTTCTTT. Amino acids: CATRSSGQGGTEAFF.

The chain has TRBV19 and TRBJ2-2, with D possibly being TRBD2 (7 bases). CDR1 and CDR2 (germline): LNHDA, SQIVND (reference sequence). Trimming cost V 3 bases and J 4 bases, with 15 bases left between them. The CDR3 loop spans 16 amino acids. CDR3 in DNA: TGTGCCAGTAGTATGGGGGGGCTAGGAGCCACCGGGGAGCTGTTTTTT. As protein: CASSMGGLGATGELFF.